The rows below give T cell receptor beta chains drawn from one sample of a study of monozygotic twins with inflammatory bowel disease. TCRdb derives one entry per CDR3 protein from the 5' RACE reads, leaving out DNA. Its table records roughly 90,000 distinct CDR3 sequences. Sequencing was done on a sample of blood. Receptor source: a human donor with ulcerative colitis or Crohn's disease, or a healthy co-twin of an affected twin (not recorded which). Both conserved end residues are part of each CDR3. Fields, in order: J gene, V gene, CDR3 protein.

TRBJ2-1,TRBV20-1,CSAIGGAEYNEQFF
TRBJ2-5,TRBV7-9,CASSSNTGLGETQYF
TRBJ2-1,TRBV7-2,CASSQSDLYNEQFF
TRBJ2-3,TRBV20-1,CSADRGVRTDTQYF
TRBJ1-1,TRBV6-6,CASSYSVGLSEAFF
TRBJ2-3,TRBV18,CASSPRQAGTDTQYF
TRBJ2-5,TRBV5-6,CASSLPAASGDQETQYF
TRBJ1-1,TRBV5-5,CASSLAPVNTEAFF
TRBJ2-5,TRBV6-5,CASSLRRSETQYF
TRBJ1-5,TRBV5-5,CASSLDTGSRNQPQHF
TRBJ2-1,TRBV7-9,CASSLLTSGVEEQFF
TRBJ1-6,TRBV20-1,CSASLGRRYSPLHF
TRBJ2-7,TRBV6-5,CASSSIPGQPAEQYF
TRBJ2-5,TRBV6-1,CASSTNRGETQYF
TRBJ2-1,TRBV6-1,CASSRKTGTGEQFF
TRBJ2-7,TRBV7-2,CASSLGSPGEQYF
TRBJ2-1,TRBV7-2,CASSLEVLEQFF
TRBJ2-1,TRBV5-1,CASSRDSPYNEQFF
TRBJ1-6,TRBV10-3,CAIRQFGSPLHF
TRBJ1-5,TRBV6-1,CASSLRINSNQPQHF
TRBJ2-7,TRBV12-3/TRBV12-4,CASSLTGFDYEQYF